Each of the 25 T cell receptor beta chains below was sequenced from the same sample in a study of molecular identifiers for immune sequencing clone quantification. A single record per CDR3 protein comes from TCRdb applying MiXCR to the PCR reads. The profile shows more than 450,000 distinct CDR3 sequences, around 25% of them singletons. Material: naive CD8+ T cells from blood, with Jurkat cell RNA spiked in. The subset denotes: FACS-sorted CD8+CD4-CCR7+CD45RA+ naive T cells. The origin of the receptors is a human donor in good health. Some libraries in this study had Jurkat cell RNA spiked in.

Many counts were recorded for this clonotype. The rearrangement links TRBV18 to TRBJ2-5; 8 nucleotides line up with TRBD1. This CDR3 has 16 residues. The germline gives CDR1 KGHSH, CDR2 LQKENI. V trimming: 2 bases; J trimming: 1 base; junction bases outside the gene matches: 6. The CDR3: CASSPRTGITQETQYF. The CDR3 coding sequence is TGTGCCAGCTCACCAAGGACAGGGATAACCCAAGAGACCCAGTACTTC.

This clonotype has ten or more counts. This chain uses TRBV5-1 with TRBJ2-7; no firm D call. Trimming left V 4 bases short and J 7 bases short, with 24 bases between. This CDR3 is built from 16 residues. CDR1 and CDR2 from the germline V gene are SGHRS and YFSETQ. The CDR3 sequence: CASSPQTQPSASEQYF. The CDR3 nucleotides read TGCGCCAGCAGCCCACAGACACAACCCTCCGCTAGTGAGCAGTACTTC.

Comments on this clonotype: A much more abundant neighbour one base away suggests this may be a read error. CDR3 sequence reads: CATSDQTSGANVMTF. DNA for the CDR3: TGTGCCACCAGTGATCAAACCAGTGGGGCCAACGTCATGACTTTC. The chain couples TRBV24-1 to TRBJ2-6, with D possibly being TRBD1 (5 bases). The V gene's germline CDR1 is KGHDR and CDR2 SFDVKD. CDR3 length: 15 residues.

Worth noting for this clonotype: Since a much larger clone is just one base distant, this may be a read error. Here the CDR3 omits its conserved ending phenylalanine or tryptophan, so a read error is the likely source. The rearrangement uses TRBV20-1 and TRBJ1-1; D possibly corresponds to TRBD1 (6 bases). The CDR3 length is 13 residues. In germline, CDR1 is DFQATT, CDR2 SNEGSKA (reference sequence). The V and J ends lost 5 bases and 0 bases respectively, with 10 bases between them. The CDR3 nucleotides are TGCAGTGCTGAGGGGACATTGAACACTGAAGCTTTCTAT. Translating gives CSAEGTLNTEAFY.

This clonotype was found many times. This rearrangement joins TRBV20-1 to TRBJ2-7; D is possibly TRBD2 (5 bases). CDR1 and CDR2 from the germline V gene are DFQATT and SNEGSKA (reference sequence). V lost 5 bases and J 3 bases, leaving 11 bases between the germline ends. This CDR3 region has 12 residues. CDR3 amino acids: CSALEGLYEQYF. The CDR3 coding sequence is TGCAGTGCTCTAGAGGGCCTCTACGAGCAGTACTTC.

The J gene is TRBJ2-3, the V gene TRBV27, with D perhaps matching TRBD2 (6 bases). The V and J ends lost 0 bases and 3 bases respectively, with 13 bases between them. This CDR3 contains 16 residues. CDR1 and CDR2 from the germline V gene are MNHEY and SMNVEV (reference sequence). The CDR3 reads CASSLSGRGGTDTQYF. The DNA for the CDR3 is TGTGCCAGCAGTTTATCTGGTAGGGGAGGAACAGATACGCAGTATTTT.

A few counts support this clonotype. The chain joins TRBV12-5 to TRBJ1-5, with 12 bases aligning to TRBD1. Trimming at V came to 5 bases and at J to 6 bases, leaving 5 bases not matched to a gene. CDR1 and CDR2 from the germline V gene are LGHNT and FRNRAP. This CDR3 comprises 15 residues. In DNA, the CDR3 is TGTGCTAGTGGTCCCGGGACAGGGGGCAGTCAGCCCCAGCATTTT. Its protein is CASGPGTGGSQPQHF.

The chain employs TRBV5-1 and TRBJ1-1; 7 nucleotides align to TRBD1. The V gene end was trimmed by 1 base and the J gene end by 2 bases; junction bases not matched to a gene: 8. CDR3 length equals 16 residues. Germline V CDR1 and CDR2: SGHRS, YFSETQ. CDR3 in DNA: TGCGCCAGCAGCTTGTTCTCGGGACAGCCAAACACTGAAGCTTTCTTT. It yields the protein CASSLFSGQPNTEAFF.

This clonotype was seen more than once but under ten times. The rearrangement uses TRBV7-2 and TRBJ2-3, with 10 bases identical to TRBD2. The CDR3 has 19 amino acids. The V gene's germline CDR1 is SGHTA and CDR2 FQGNSA. V trimming: 1 base; J trimming: 2 bases; junction bases outside the gene matches: 12. The DNA of the CDR3 is TGTGCCAGCAGCTTAGTTGGCCTAGCGGGAGCACTCGACACAGATACGCAGTATTTT. Translating it yields CASSLVGLAGALDTDTQYF.

This clonotype was recorded many times. This chain connects TRBV2 to TRBJ2-7; 10 bases fit TRBD2. The CDR3 loop spans 16 amino acids. Germline V CDR1 and CDR2: SNHLY, FYNNEI. J was trimmed by 1 base and V by 1 base; bases with no gene match: 4. CDR3 DNA: TGTGCCAGCAGTGAAGGTGCTAGCGGGGGATCCTACGAGCAGTACTTC. It specifies CASSEGASGGSYEQYF. Combining the CDR3 with reference TRBV2 and TRBJ2-7 gives the whole variable domain EPEVTQTPSHQVTQMGQEVILRCVPISNHLYFYWYRQILGQKVEFLVSFYNNEISEKSEIFDDQFSVERPDGSNFTLKIRSTKLEDSAMYFCASSEGASGGSYEQYFGPGTRLTVT.

The chain employs TRBV4-1 and TRBJ2-2; 8 bases match TRBD1. With 1 base clipped from V and 3 bases from J, the junction kept 1 base outside the gene matches. Looked up from germline, CDR1 is MGHRA and CDR2 is YSYEKL. There are 15 residues in the CDR3. This chain's CDR3 is CASSQVQGDTGELFF. DNA of the CDR3: TGCGCCAGCAGCCAAGTACAGGGGGACACCGGGGAGCTGTTTTTT.

This clonotype was counted ten times or more. This chain connects TRBV6-2 or TRBV6-3 to TRBJ1-1; D is possibly TRBD1 (5 bases). The CDR3 totals 12 residues. V was pared by 6 bases and J by 4 bases, with 9 bases between. Germline V gene data show CDR1 as MNHEY and CDR2 as SVGEGT. The CDR3 here is CASRQTATEAFF. The CDR3 DNA follows: TGTGCCAGCAGACAGACAGCCACTGAAGCTTTCTTT.

For this clonotype: One end of the junction fails to match germline, which may point to a read error. DNA for the CDR3: TGTGCCAGTAGTATTTGGGCAGGGGGCATCTACGGGCAGTACTTC. Translation: CASSIWAGGIYGQYF. The J gene is TRBJ2-7, the V gene TRBV19; 8 bases fit TRBD1. The germline V gene encodes CDR1 LNHDA and CDR2 SQIVND (reference sequence). The CDR3 covers 15 residues.

This clonotype was observed many times. The gene calls are TRBV6-6 and TRBJ1-1; D not resolved. This CDR3 is built from 15 residues. Germline CDR1 MNHNY, CDR2 SVGAGI (reference sequence). The germline V and J ends were trimmed by 4 bases and 0 bases, with 12 bases remaining between them. The CDR3 here is CASSLPRTVNTEAFF. CDR3 nucleotides: TGTGCCAGCAGTTTACCACGGACGGTGAACACTGAAGCTTTCTTT.

This clonotype was counted only a few times. The chain recombines TRBV4-3 with TRBJ2-1; 8 bases align to TRBD1. The CDR3 is 17 residues long. Germline CDR1 is LGHNA and CDR2 is YSLEER. V was clipped by 0 bases and J by 5 bases; unmatched bases: 9. The CDR3 loop is CASSQDQEAGGNNEQFF. The CDR3 bases are TGCGCCAGCAGCCAAGACCAGGAGGCAGGGGGCAACAATGAGCAGTTCTTC.

This clonotype was picked up many times. The rearrangement joins TRBV28 to TRBJ2-5, with D unclear. V shed 2 bases and J shed 4 bases, with 11 bases lying between them. Germline V CDR1 and CDR2: MDHEN, SYDVKM. The CDR3 is made up of 14 amino acids. In DNA form, the CDR3 reads TGTGCCAGCAGTTTACTTTCAGGAGTAGAGACCCAGTACTTC. It codes for CASSLLSGVETQYF.

The rearrangement links TRBV6-6 to TRBJ1-5, with D possibly matching TRBD1 (5 bases). Trimming took off 0 bases at V and 2 bases at J, with 14 bases between the two ends. CDR1 MNHNY and CDR2 SVGAGI come from the germline V gene (reference sequence). This CDR3 spans 17 amino acids. CDR3 nucleotides: TGTGCCAGCAGTTACTCGAGGGACCCCTGGGGCAATCAGCCCCAGCATTTT. Its translation: CASSYSRDPWGNQPQHF.

A note on this clonotype: With a much larger clone just one base away, this may be a read error. V gene TRBV19 combines with J gene TRBJ2-7, with 9 bases fitting TRBD2. CDR1 is LNHDA, CDR2 SQIVND, per germline (reference sequence). V dropped 3 bases and J dropped 6; count of bases not matched to a gene: 6. There are 14 residues in the CDR3. CDR3 in amino acids: CASSMAGGGGEQYF. For the CDR3, the DNA is TGTGCCAGTAGTATGGCTGGCGGGGGGGGCGAGCAGTACTTC.

The chain couples TRBV6-6 to TRBJ2-7, with D tentatively TRBD1 (7 bases). There are 15 residues in the CDR3. Trimming shortened V by 5 bases and J by 4 bases, and 18 bases separated the two germline ends. CDR1 and CDR2 from the germline V gene are MNHNY and SVGAGI (reference sequence). The CDR3 protein is CASSRPRGTVYEQYF. CDR3 DNA: TGTGCCAGCAGTCGCCCCCGGGGGACAGTTTACGAGCAGTACTTC.

Regarding this clonotype: Given a much more abundant clone one base away, this may be a read error. The chain links TRBV27 to TRBJ1-5; 7 bases are shared with TRBD1. Germline CDR1 is MNHEY and CDR2 is SMNVEV (reference sequence). The CDR3 contains 15 residues. With V trimmed by 0 bases and J by 7 bases, 6 bases remained unmatched. The CDR3 bases are TGTGCCAGCAGTTTATCGACGGGACAGAGCCAGCCCCAGCATTTT. This translates into CASSLSTGQSQPQHF.

Remarks on this clonotype: The CDR3 carries no conserved terminal phenylalanine or tryptophan, so it likely arises from a read error. The chain couples TRBV12-3 or TRBV12-4 to TRBJ2-3; possible D gene TRBD2, 6 bases. CDR3 size: 16 residues. This CDR3 reads CVSSRYKGTSTDTQYI. As DNA, the CDR3 is TGTGTCAGCAGTCGATACAAAGGGACTAGCACAGATACGCAGTATATT.

The V gene is TRBV28, the J gene TRBJ2-7; TRBD2 is a possible D gene (5 bases). The germline gives CDR1 MDHEN, CDR2 SYDVKM. Trimming shortened V by 6 bases and J by 2 bases, and 17 bases separated the two germline ends. There are 15 residues in the CDR3. This CDR3 is CASSRPPAAAYEQYF. In DNA, the CDR3 is TGTGCCAGCAGCCGTCCCCCAGCGGCCGCCTACGAGCAGTACTTC.

There are many counts of this clonotype. The CDR3 loop is CASSQQGAAGELFF. CDR3 bases: TGTGCCAGCAGTCAACAGGGGGCAGCCGGGGAGCTGTTTTTT. The rearrangement uses TRBV6-6 and TRBJ2-2; 9 nucleotides line up with TRBD1. This CDR3 contains 14 residues. V gave up 5 bases and J gave up 6 bases; unmatched junction bases: 4. Germline V gene sequence: CDR1 MNHNY, CDR2 SVGAGI (reference sequence).

The CDR3 here is CAIPRVRDTDTQYF. For the CDR3, the DNA is TGTGCCATCCCTAGGGTGCGGGATACCGATACGCAGTATTTT. The J gene is TRBJ2-3, the V gene TRBV2, with D perhaps matching TRBD2 (6 bases). Germline V gene data show CDR1 as SNHLY and CDR2 as FYNNEI. The CDR3 spans 14 residues. Trimming cost V 10 bases and J 6 bases, with 20 bases left between them.

The sample holds many counts of this clonotype. This rearrangement joins TRBV6-5 to TRBJ2-7, with TRBD1 matching 8 bases. The trim removed 3 bases at V and 3 bases at J, leaving 4 bases unmatched. The CDR3 loop spans 14 amino acids. CDR1 and CDR2 from the germline V gene are MNHEY and SVGAGI. CDR3 in amino acids: CASSYAGGNYEQYF. In DNA form, the CDR3 reads TGTGCCAGCAGTTATGCAGGGGGCAACTACGAGCAGTACTTC.